The TCR beta chain described here comes from a study of cytomegalovirus exposure and HLA in healthy donors. To note about this clone: The antigen is not known.

General study points: The likely origin of a cluster of highly shared sequence variants was a sequencing artifact.

Primers for the PCR totalled 60 Vbeta and 13 Jbeta. The method was immunoSEQ multiplex PCR; TCRdb's version includes in-frame clones alone and lacks a portion of them. The repertoire holds 150,000 to 200,000 clones, with approximately 67% as singletons. V lost 3 bases, J lost 0 bases, and 7 bases stayed unmatched. This CDR3 spans 16 amino acids. The germline gives CDR1 SGDLS, CDR2 YYNGEE. Sequencing input: PBMCs. The receptor was isolated from a man between 35 and 55 years old in good health and CMV-seronegative. The chain recombines TRBV9 with TRBJ2-3; 7 bases match TRBD1. CDR3 amino acids: CASSARDRTSTDTQYF. The CDR3 DNA sequence: TGTGCCAGCAGCGCACGGGACAGAACTAGCACAGATACGCAGTATTTT.